Here is one T cell receptor (beta chain) with its context. What it recognizes is unknown. At one boundary the junction diverges from the germline segment, which might be a read error. Germline assignment: CDR1 SGDLS and CDR2 YYNGEE. The CDR3 totals 15 residues. Sequencing was performed with immunoSEQ multiplex PCR; in TCRdb, only in-frame clones are kept and a portion is missing. The table has 130,000 or so clones, around 83% seen once. This sample is drawn from a study of T cell responses to AZD1222 COVID-19 vaccine. Study-wide results and limits: The study found vaccine-associated CD4 TCRs spanning spike, dominant at 160-218 and 743-854.

This clonotype was sampled from an adult who received the AZD1222 COVID-19 vaccine. V usage is TRBV9 and J usage is TRBJ2-1, with 7 nucleotides matching TRBD2. This specimen consisted of peripheral blood, obtained 28 days after the second AZD1222 dose. The CDR3 DNA is TGTGCCAGCACCACGTTTCAAACTGGGGAGCGGGGCTTGGTCTTC. This sequence encodes CASTTFQTGERGLVF. Based on the CDR3 plus reference TRBV9 and TRBJ2-1, the full variable domain is DSGVTQTPKHLITATGQRVTLRCSPRSGDLSVYWYQQSLDQGLQFLIQYYNGEERAKGNILERFSAQQFPDLHSELNLSSLELGDSALYFCASTTFQTGERGLVFGPGTRLTVL.